Here is one TCR beta chain with its context. This record comes from a study of T cell responses to AZD1222 COVID-19 vaccine. This CDR3 contains 16 residues. Trimming left V 0 bases short and J 0 bases short, with 9 bases between. Germline CDR1 SGHVS, CDR2 FQNEAQ. Only in-frame clones appear in the TCRdb table, and some are missing; sequencing was by immunoSEQ multiplex PCR. The sample lists over 120,000 clones; over 90% were seen once. The TCR comes from an adult in good health. The chain joins TRBV7-8 to TRBJ1-3, with a weak D call TRBD1 (5 bases). Sequenced here: peripheral blood, sampled on day 0 of AZD1222 vaccination. CDR3 sequence: CASSLAGALSGNTIYF. CDR3 nucleotide sequence: TGTGCCAGCAGCTTAGCAGGGGCGCTCTCTGGAAACACCATATATTTT.